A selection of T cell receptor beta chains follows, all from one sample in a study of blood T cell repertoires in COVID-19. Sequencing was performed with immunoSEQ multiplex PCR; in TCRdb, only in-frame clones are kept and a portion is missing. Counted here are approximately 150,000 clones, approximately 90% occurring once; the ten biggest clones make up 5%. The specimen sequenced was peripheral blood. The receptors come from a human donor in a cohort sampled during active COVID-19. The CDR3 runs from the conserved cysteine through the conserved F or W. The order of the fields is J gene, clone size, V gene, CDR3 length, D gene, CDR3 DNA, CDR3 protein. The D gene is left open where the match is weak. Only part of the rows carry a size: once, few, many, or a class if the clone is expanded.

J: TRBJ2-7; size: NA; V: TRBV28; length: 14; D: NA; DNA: TGTGCCAGCACCGAAGGATCCCCAGGGTACGAGCAGTACTTC; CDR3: CASTEGSPGYEQYF
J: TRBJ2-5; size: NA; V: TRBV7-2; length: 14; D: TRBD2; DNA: TGTGCCAGCAGTCTTAGCGGGGGTTGGGAGACCCAGTACTTC; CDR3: CASSLSGGWETQYF
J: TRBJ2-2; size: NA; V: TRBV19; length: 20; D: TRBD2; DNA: TGTGCCAGTACCTCACCCCCTGGGACTAGCGGGAGGTCCGACACCGGGGAGCTGTTTTTT; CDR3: CASTSPPGTSGRSDTGELFF
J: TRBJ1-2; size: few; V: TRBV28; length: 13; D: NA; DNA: TGTGCCAGCAGGCCAGGCGGGTTAGGGGGCTACACCTTC; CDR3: CASRPGGLGGYTF
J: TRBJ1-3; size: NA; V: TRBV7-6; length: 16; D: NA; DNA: TGTGCCAGCAGCTTAGCGCTTACAGGCGCTGGAAACACCATATATTTT; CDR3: CASSLALTGAGNTIYF
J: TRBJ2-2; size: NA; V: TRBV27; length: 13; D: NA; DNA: TGTGCCAGCAGCCAACTTGTCTCTGGGGAGCTGTTTTTT; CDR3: CASSQLVSGELFF
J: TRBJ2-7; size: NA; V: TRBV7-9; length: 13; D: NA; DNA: TGTGCCAGCACCCCCCTCAGGTCGGACGAGCAGTACTTC; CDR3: CASTPLRSDEQYF
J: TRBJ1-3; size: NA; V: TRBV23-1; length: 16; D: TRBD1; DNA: TGCGCCAGCAGTCCACTCTATCTCGACAGGGGGCAAGCCATATATTTT; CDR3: CASSPLYLDRGQAIYF
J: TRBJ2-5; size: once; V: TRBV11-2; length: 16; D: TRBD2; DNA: TGTGCCAGCAGCTTATATGGCGGGTCGGGGGGAGAGACCCAGTACTTC; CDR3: CASSLYGGSGGETQYF
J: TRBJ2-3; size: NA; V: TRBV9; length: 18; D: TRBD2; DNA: TGTGCCAGCAGCGTAAACCCCCTAGCGGGGGGGCCCCCAGATACGCAGTATTTT; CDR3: CASSVNPLAGGPPDTQYF
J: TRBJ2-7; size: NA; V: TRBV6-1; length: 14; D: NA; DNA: TGTGCCAGCAGTGAAGGGTGGGCAGTCTACGAGCAGTACTTC; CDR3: CASSEGWAVYEQYF
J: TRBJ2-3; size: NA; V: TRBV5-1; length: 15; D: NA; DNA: TGCGCCAGCAGCGTGGACAGAGCCAGCACAGATACGCAGTATTTT; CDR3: CASSVDRASTDTQYF
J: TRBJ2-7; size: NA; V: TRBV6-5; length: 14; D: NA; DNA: TGTGCCAGCACACCGGGACTCAGTATACCCGAGCAGTACTTC; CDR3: CASTPGLSIPEQYF
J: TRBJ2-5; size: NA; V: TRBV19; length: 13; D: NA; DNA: TGTGCCAGTAGTATAGCTAGCAGAGAGACCCAGTACTTC; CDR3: CASSIASRETQYF
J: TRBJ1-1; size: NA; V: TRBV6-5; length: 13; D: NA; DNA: TGTGCCGCTCGGCGGGGGGTGAACACTGAAGCTTTCTTT; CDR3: CAARRGVNTEAFF
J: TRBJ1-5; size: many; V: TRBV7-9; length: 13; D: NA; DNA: TGTGCCAGCAGCTTAGTCGGGGGTCAGCCCCAGCATTTT; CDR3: CASSLVGGQPQHF
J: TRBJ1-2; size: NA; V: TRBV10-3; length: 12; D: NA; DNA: TGTGCCATCAGTGAGGCAGGCGATGGCTACACCTTC; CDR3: CAISEAGDGYTF
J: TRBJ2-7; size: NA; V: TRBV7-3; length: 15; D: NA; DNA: TGTGCCAGCAGCGACCAGGGAGGGGGAGACTACGAGCAGTACTTC; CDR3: CASSDQGGGDYEQYF
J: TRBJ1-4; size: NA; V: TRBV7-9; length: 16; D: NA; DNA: TGTGCCAGCAGCTTAGGCGTGGACTCGCGAGGGGAAAAACTGTTTTTT; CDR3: CASSLGVDSRGEKLFF
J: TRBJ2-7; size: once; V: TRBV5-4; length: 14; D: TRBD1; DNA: TGTGCCAGCAGACCCGGGACAGGGCGCCACGAGCAGTACTTC; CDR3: CASRPGTGRHEQYF
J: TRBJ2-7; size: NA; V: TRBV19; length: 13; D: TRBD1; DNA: TGTGCCAGCAAGGGACAGGTCTCCTACGAGCAGTACTTC; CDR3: CASKGQVSYEQYF
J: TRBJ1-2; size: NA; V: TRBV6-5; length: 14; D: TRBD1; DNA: TGTGCCAGCAGTTCCGGACAGGGGTCCTTGGGCTACACCTTC; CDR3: CASSSGQGSLGYTF
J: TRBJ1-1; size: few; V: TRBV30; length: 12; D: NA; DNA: TGTGCCTCCCGGGTTTTGAACACTGAAGCTTTCTTT; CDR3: CASRVLNTEAFF
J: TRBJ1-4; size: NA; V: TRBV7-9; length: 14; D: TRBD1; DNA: TGTGCCAGCAGCCCCGGCAGGGGGCACGAAAAACTGTTTTTT; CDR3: CASSPGRGHEKLFF
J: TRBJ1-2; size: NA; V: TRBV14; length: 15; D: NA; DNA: TGTGCCAGCAGCTCCCGCCGGGGGGTCCTGTATGGCTACACCTTC; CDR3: CASSSRRGVLYGYTF
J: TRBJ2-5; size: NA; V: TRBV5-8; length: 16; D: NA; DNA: TGTGCCAGCAGCTTGATGGGGGGGGCTCCCCAAGAGACCCAGTACTTC; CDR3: CASSLMGGAPQETQYF
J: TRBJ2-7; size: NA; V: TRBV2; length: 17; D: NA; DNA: TGTGCCAGCAGCGAGACAGGTGGGGGAGTTAGTATACGAGGGCAGTACTTC; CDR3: CASSETGGGVSIRGQYF
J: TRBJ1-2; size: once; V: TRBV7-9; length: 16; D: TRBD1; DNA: TGTGCCAGCAGCTTTAAGGGGACAGGGGGTTTTGGTGGCTACACCTTC; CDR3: CASSFKGTGGFGGYTF
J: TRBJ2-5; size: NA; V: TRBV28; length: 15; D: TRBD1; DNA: TGTGCCAGCAGTACTACAGACAGGGACCAAGAGACCCAGTACTTC; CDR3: CASSTTDRDQETQYF
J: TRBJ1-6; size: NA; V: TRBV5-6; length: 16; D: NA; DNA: TGTGCCAGCAGCTTGGCTAGGAGCTCCTATAATTCACCCCTCCACTTT; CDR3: CASSLARSSYNSPLHF
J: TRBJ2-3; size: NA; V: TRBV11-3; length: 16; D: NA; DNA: TGTGCCAGCAGCTTAGGGGAAAGCGGGCACACAGATACGCAGTATTTT; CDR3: CASSLGESGHTDTQYF
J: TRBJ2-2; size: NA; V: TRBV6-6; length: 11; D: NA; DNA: TGTGCCACAGGGGCGGAGGGGGAGCTGTTTTTT; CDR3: CATGAEGELFF
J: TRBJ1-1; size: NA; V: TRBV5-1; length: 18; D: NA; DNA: TGCGCCAGCAGCTTGGTGCGGCGGGAGCCAAGGGCGAACACTGAAGCTTTCTTT; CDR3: CASSLVRREPRANTEAFF